This T cell receptor (beta chain) was recovered during a study of cytomegalovirus exposure and HLA in healthy donors. The PCR ran on 60 Vbeta and 13 Jbeta primers. Some clones are missing from TCRdb's copy, which holds only in-frame ones; the method was immunoSEQ multiplex PCR. The profile shows approximately 140,000 clones, around 80% of them singletons. Study-level findings and limits: It is likely that the observed cluster of highly shared sequence variants was a sequencing artifact.

A note on this clone: What it recognizes is unknown.

CDR1 MNHEY and CDR2 SVGAGI come from the germline V gene. V was trimmed by 4 bases and J by 4 bases, leaving 14 bases between them. The CDR3 contains 14 residues. The rearrangement joins TRBV6-5 to TRBJ2-7; D is perhaps TRBD1 (5 bases). The sequence derives from a male donor in good health and CMV-seropositive. Material for sequencing was PBMCs. The CDR3 reads CASSSPDTLYEQYF. The DNA for the CDR3 is TGTGCCAGCAGTTCCCCGGACACCCTATACGAGCAGTACTTC.